The 20 T cell receptor beta chains below all came from one sample that was sequenced in a study of OX40 agonist ivuxolimab in advanced cancers. The data were produced by immunoSEQ multiplex PCR, yet TCRdb's version contains in-frame clones alone and is incomplete. The table includes tens of thousands of clones, about 85% detected once. The sample here was CD4+ or CD8+ T cells sorted from blood, taken in a trial of the OX40 agonist ivuxolimab. The receptors come from an adult with an advanced solid tumor such as melanoma, head and neck, liver or kidney cancer.

The V call is TRBV5-6, the J call TRBJ2-2; D is unresolved. This CDR3 spans 15 amino acids. V shed 2 bases and J shed 4 bases, with 12 bases lying between them. Germline assignment: CDR1 SGHDT and CDR2 YYEEEE. In nucleotides, the CDR3 is TGTGCCAGCAGCTTTGATCCGGTTAGCACCGGGGAGCTGTTTTTT. Its protein is CASSFDPVSTGELFF.

The V gene is TRBV27, the J gene TRBJ2-5; D is perhaps TRBD1 or TRBD2 (5 bases each). Germline V CDR1 and CDR2: MNHEY, SMNVEV (reference sequence). This CDR3 is 16 amino acids long. V shed 5 bases and J shed 5 bases, with 21 bases lying between them. The CDR3 reads CASSLGTLGPGETQYF. The CDR3, as DNA: TGTGCCAGCAGTCTAGGGACGCTAGGTCCAGGGGAGACCCAGTACTTC.

The rearrangement links TRBV6-1 to TRBJ2-1; the D is unclear. The germline V and J ends were trimmed by 6 bases and 3 bases, with 6 bases remaining between them. CDR3 size: 12 residues. CDR1 and CDR2 (germline): MNHNS, SASEGT. Written as DNA, the CDR3 is TGTGCCAGCAGGGTAGACTACAATGAGCAGTTCTTC. Translated, it gives CASRVDYNEQFF.

The rearrangement uses TRBV27 and TRBJ2-7, with D uncertain. Germline CDR1 reads MNHEY; CDR2 reads SMNVEV (reference sequence). The CDR3 is 15 residues long. V was cut by 0 bases and J by 1 base, with 10 bases left in between. The CDR3 loop reads CASSLSGQVSYEQYF. As DNA, the CDR3 is TGTGCCAGCAGTTTATCGGGTCAGGTGTCCTACGAGCAGTACTTC.

The chain recombines TRBV29-1 with TRBJ2-2; D is ambiguous. Germline assignment: CDR1 SQVTM and CDR2 ANQGSEA. Trimming left V 4 bases short and J 0 bases short, with 6 bases between. The CDR3 runs 13 residues. The CDR3 spells CSVGQTNTGELFF. The CDR3 coding sequence is TGCAGCGTTGGCCAGACGAACACCGGGGAGCTGTTTTTT.

This clone was detected once. The same CDR3 arises from other DNA sequences in this sample as well. The genes are TRBV7-9 and TRBJ1-3; possible D gene TRBD1, 6 bases. In germline, CDR1 is SEHNR, CDR2 FQNEAQ (reference sequence). This CDR3 is built from 15 residues. Trimming pared 7 bases from V and 3 bases from J, leaving 16 bases between. In nucleotides, the CDR3 is TGTGCCAGCATTAGTGGACAGTTCGGTGGAAACACCATATATTTT. It yields the protein CASISGQFGGNTIYF.

J is TRBJ2-2 and V is TRBV2; TRBD2 aligns across 11 bases. With V trimmed by 4 bases and J by 6 bases, 4 bases remained unmatched. Germline CDR1 and CDR2: SNHLY and FYNNEI. The CDR3 is 15 amino acids. CDR3: CASSVQLAGAGELFF. For the CDR3, the DNA is TGTGCCAGCAGTGTACAACTAGCGGGAGCCGGGGAGCTGTTTTTT.

In its sample, this clone was seen many times. V is TRBV7-2 and J is TRBJ1-1; no firm D call. The CDR3 has 14 residues. V was clipped by 1 base and J by 6 bases, with 12 bases between them. The germline V gene encodes CDR1 SGHTA and CDR2 FQGNSA. CDR3 DNA: TGTGCCAGCAGCTTAGACCGGGAGGACTCTGAAGCTTTCTTT. Amino acid sequence: CASSLDREDSEAFF.

This clone has just a few counts. The chain recombines TRBV28 with TRBJ2-1; 9 bases align to TRBD1. After removal of 4 bases from V and 10 bases from J, the junction contained 11 bases not matched to a gene. The CDR3 loop spans 15 amino acids. CDR1 is MDHEN and CDR2 is SYDVKM in the germline V gene. In DNA, the CDR3 is TGTGCCAGCAGTTCCCCGTCACAGGGGGCAGGGGAGCAGTTCTTC. It translates to CASSSPSQGAGEQFF.

CDR3 sequence (DNA): TGTGCCAGCGATCCCGGACTAGCGTACGGGGAGCTGTTTTTT. Translating it yields CASDPGLAYGELFF. The V and J genes are TRBV7-8 and TRBJ2-2, with TRBD2 matching 9 bases. The CDR3 is 14 residues long. The J segment lost 7 bases and the V segment lost 8 bases, leaving 8 bases of the junction unmatched. CDR1 and CDR2 (germline): SGHVS, FQNEAQ.

This sequence joins TRBV5-4 and TRBJ2-7; 14 bases agree with TRBD2. CDR1 is SGHNT, CDR2 YYREEE, per germline (reference sequence). This CDR3 spans 17 amino acids. Trimming took 4 bases from V and 7 from J; bases not matched to a gene: 13. For the CDR3, the DNA is TGTGCCAGCAGCCACAAGACTAGCGGGAGGGTAAGGGGAGAGCAGTACTTC. It codes for CASSHKTSGRVRGEQYF.

The chain employs TRBV2 and TRBJ1-5; no reliable D call. The CDR3 is 14 amino acids. The V gene's germline CDR1 is SNHLY and CDR2 FYNNEI. V lost 7 bases and J 9 bases, leaving 19 bases between the germline ends. Written as DNA, the CDR3 is TGTGCCAGCATGGACGGACCGGGATTTGCGCCCCAGCATTTT. It encodes CASMDGPGFAPQHF.

The chain joins TRBV9 to TRBJ2-7, with 11 bases fitting TRBD2. V trimming: 3 bases; J trimming: 6 bases; junction bases outside the gene matches: 11. The germline gives CDR1 SGDLS, CDR2 YYNGEE. This CDR3 has 16 residues. This CDR3 is CASSAVPGLAVREQYF. The CDR3 nucleotides are TGTGCCAGCAGCGCCGTCCCGGGACTAGCGGTCCGCGAGCAGTACTTC. The variable domain in full, with the rest retrieved from reference TRBV9 and TRBJ2-7, is DSGVTQTPKHLITATGQRVTLRCSPRSGDLSVYWYQQSLDQGLQFLIQYYNGEERAKGNILERFSAQQFPDLHSELNLSSLELGDSALYFCASSAVPGLAVREQYFGPGTRLTVT.

The rearrangement links TRBV10-3 to TRBJ1-2, with 7 bases lining up with TRBD1. Trimming removed 3 bases from V and 2 bases from J; junction bases left unmatched: 6. The CDR3 has 15 residues. Germline V gene sequence: CDR1 ENHRY, CDR2 SYGVKD. In DNA form, the CDR3 reads TGTGCCATCAGTGAACAGGGGTTAGTCAACTATGGCTACACCTTC. Amino acids: CAISEQGLVNYGYTF.

The gene calls are TRBV28 and TRBJ1-1, with 7 positions matching TRBD1. Per germline, CDR1 MDHEN and CDR2 SYDVKM. The CDR3 is 17 residues long. V shed 1 base, J shed 1 base, and the junction held 9 bases outside the gene matches. The CDR3 sequence: CASSLYRSGGQNTEAFF. In nucleotides, the CDR3 is TGTGCCAGCAGTTTATATAGGTCAGGGGGGCAGAACACTGAAGCTTTCTTT.

This clone was observed a single time. The rearrangement joins TRBV11-2 to TRBJ2-7; a possible D gene is TRBD2 (5 bases). The V and J ends lost 3 bases and 2 bases respectively, with 8 bases between them. The CDR3 has 13 residues. Germline assignment: CDR1 SGHAT and CDR2 FQNNGV. In nucleotides, the CDR3 is TGTGCCAGCAGCTTCTACGGGACCTACGAGCAGTACTTC. The encoded protein is CASSFYGTYEQYF.

This chain connects TRBV30 to TRBJ1-2, with D unresolved. The germline V gene has CDR1 GTSNPN and CDR2 SVGIG (reference sequence). V was pared by 6 bases and J by 1 base, with 12 bases between. CDR3 length equals 13 residues. This CDR3 is CACRTDGNYGYTF. CDR3 nucleotides: TGTGCCTGTCGCACTGACGGTAACTATGGCTACACCTTC.

Only a few counts were recorded for this clone. V is TRBV4-2 and J is TRBJ2-5, with D unresolved. V shed 0 bases and J shed 2 bases, with 10 bases lying between them. The germline gives CDR1 LGHNA, CDR2 YNFKEQ. This CDR3 is 15 amino acids long. The CDR3 loop reads CASSQDLARQETQYF. CDR3 in DNA: TGTGCCAGCAGCCAAGATCTGGCCCGTCAAGAGACCCAGTACTTC.

This clone has just a few counts. The V gene is TRBV7-9, the J gene TRBJ2-5, with 9 bases fitting TRBD1. CDR3 size: 14 residues. V dropped 0 bases and J dropped 4; count of bases not matched to a gene: 0. Germline CDR1 reads SEHNR; CDR2 reads FQNEAQ (reference sequence). DNA for the CDR3: TGTGCCAGCAGCTTAGCGGGACAGGGAGAGACCCAGTACTTC. This sequence encodes CASSLAGQGETQYF.

Here the CDR3 DNA reads TGTGCCAGTAGTATAGGCGGGGACTACGAGCAGTACTTC. Its protein is CASSIGGDYEQYF. The V gene is TRBV19, the J gene TRBJ2-7; tentatively, D is TRBD2 (6 bases). From germline, CDR1 is LNHDA and CDR2 SQIVND (reference sequence). The CDR3 covers 13 residues. V gave up 1 base and J gave up 3 bases, with 7 bases separating them.